This TCR beta chain was observed in a study of blood T cells in healthy people across ages. Findings and limits, study-wide: With age, beta diversity per million T cells declined roughly linearly, significantly by roughly 40. Unknown CMV status may confound age-related changes in expanded clones.

The CDR3 spans 14 residues. Germline lookup yields CDR1 DFQATT and CDR2 SNEGSKA (reference sequence). A sample-barcoded 5' primer and a J-beta primer mix were used in a second PCR of about 7 to 12 cycles. TCRdb called the 5' RACE reads again in MiXCR, with one record for every CDR3 protein. The sample includes about 1.4 million distinct CDR3 sequences, approximately 59% of them seen just once. A single count supports this clonotype. The antigen is unknown. Each sample provided at least 5 micrograms of extracted total RNA. Source material: blood. The origin of this receptor is a man in his late teens or twenties in good health. The J gene is TRBJ2-5, the V gene TRBV20-1; TRBD2 aligns across 10 bases. The J call may be faulty, since TRBJ2-7 better matches the DNA end. Here the CDR3 DNA reads TGCAGTGCTTTACAGACTAGCGGGTGGTACGAGCAGTACTTC. Translation gives CSALQTSGWYEQYF.